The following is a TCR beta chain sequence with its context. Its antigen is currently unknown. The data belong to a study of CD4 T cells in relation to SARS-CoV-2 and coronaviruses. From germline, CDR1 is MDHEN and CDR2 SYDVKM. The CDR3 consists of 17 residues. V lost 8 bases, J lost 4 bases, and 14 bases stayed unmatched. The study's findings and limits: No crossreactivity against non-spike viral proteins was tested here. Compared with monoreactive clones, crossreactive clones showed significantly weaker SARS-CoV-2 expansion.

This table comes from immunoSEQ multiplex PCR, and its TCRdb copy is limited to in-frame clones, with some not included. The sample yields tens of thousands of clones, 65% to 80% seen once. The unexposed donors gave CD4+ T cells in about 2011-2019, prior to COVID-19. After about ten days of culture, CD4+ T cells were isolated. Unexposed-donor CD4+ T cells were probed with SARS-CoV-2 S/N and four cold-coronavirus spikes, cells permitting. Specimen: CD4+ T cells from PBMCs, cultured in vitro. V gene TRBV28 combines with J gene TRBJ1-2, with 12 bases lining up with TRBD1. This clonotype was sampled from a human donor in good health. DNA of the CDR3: TGTGCCAGCGCCCCCGCCGGGACAGGGGGCCTGGGCTATGGCTACACCTTC. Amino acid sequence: CASAPAGTGGLGYGYTF.